These T cell receptor beta chains were read from a single sample in a study of shared clonotypes between healthy human individuals. Clones were read by immunoSEQ multiplex PCR, and TCRdb kept only the in-frame ones, dropping some. The table records about 2.3 million clones, about nine tenths of them present only once. The source material was naive CD4+ T cells from PBMCs. The source is a man aged 18-30 years in good health. Some clones in this sample may be carry-over from other donors' samples. Both conserved end residues are part of each CDR3. A D gene is named only where the DNA matches it firmly.

v_call: TRBV5-1
d_call: -
j_call: TRBJ2-7
cdr3_aa: CASSPPGDEQYF

v_call: TRBV19
d_call: TRBD1
j_call: TRBJ1-5
cdr3_aa: CASSIPGQGSNQPQHF

v_call: TRBV12-2
d_call: -
j_call: TRBJ1-3
cdr3_aa: CASRPEQGSGNTIYF

v_call: TRBV7-9
d_call: TRBD1
j_call: TRBJ2-2
cdr3_aa: CASSNRGAGQGVSFGELFF

v_call: TRBV7-8
d_call: -
j_call: TRBJ2-7
cdr3_aa: CASSLAPASITYEQYF

v_call: TRBV30
d_call: -
j_call: TRBJ1-3
cdr3_aa: CAWSVAEGNTIYF

v_call: TRBV5-1
d_call: TRBD2
j_call: TRBJ2-1
cdr3_aa: CASSWRLAANFDNEQFF

v_call: TRBV7-2
d_call: TRBD2
j_call: TRBJ2-7
cdr3_aa: CASSPRGGGLAGGSYEQYF

v_call: TRBV4-1
d_call: TRBD2
j_call: TRBJ2-3
cdr3_aa: CASSQESGISTDTQYF

v_call: TRBV7-2
d_call: TRBD1
j_call: TRBJ1-4
cdr3_aa: CASSVGGGINEKLFF

v_call: TRBV29-1
d_call: -
j_call: TRBJ1-2
cdr3_aa: CSARGALNYGYTF

v_call: TRBV19
d_call: -
j_call: TRBJ2-1
cdr3_aa: CASARLASSSYNEQFF

v_call: TRBV28
d_call: TRBD2
j_call: TRBJ2-1
cdr3_aa: CASSFRLAGVKIEQFF

v_call: TRBV2
d_call: -
j_call: TRBJ2-3
cdr3_aa: CASSGVGPGRAQYF

v_call: TRBV4-1
d_call: TRBD2
j_call: TRBJ2-7
cdr3_aa: CASSLGLAGTYEQYF

v_call: TRBV30
d_call: TRBD1
j_call: TRBJ2-3
cdr3_aa: CAWSRGETGGTDTQYF

v_call: TRBV2
d_call: -
j_call: TRBJ2-1
cdr3_aa: CASSRRDSLYNEQFF

v_call: TRBV28
d_call: TRBD2
j_call: TRBJ2-7
cdr3_aa: CAVGGGVRGEQYF

v_call: TRBV6-5
d_call: -
j_call: TRBJ2-5
cdr3_aa: CASSYNPRRETQYF

v_call: TRBV18
d_call: -
j_call: TRBJ2-5
cdr3_aa: CASSPPHGGETQYF

v_call: TRBV19
d_call: -
j_call: TRBJ1-1
cdr3_aa: CASSSAGTQNTEAFF

v_call: TRBV7-8
d_call: TRBD2
j_call: TRBJ2-1
cdr3_aa: CASSLAYSGRAKNEQFF

v_call: TRBV4-1
d_call: TRBD2
j_call: TRBJ2-7
cdr3_aa: CASSSVSGTRFYEQYF

v_call: TRBV4-2
d_call: TRBD2
j_call: TRBJ2-7
cdr3_aa: CASSPIGTSGRAVGYEQYF

v_call: TRBV7-2
d_call: -
j_call: TRBJ1-5
cdr3_aa: CASSLEGSNQPQHF

v_call: TRBV2
d_call: TRBD1
j_call: TRBJ2-7
cdr3_aa: CAIGTGTEVEQYF

v_call: TRBV5-4
d_call: -
j_call: TRBJ1-1
cdr3_aa: CASSSRFGDNTEAFF

v_call: TRBV21-1
d_call: -
j_call: TRBJ2-2
cdr3_aa: CASSKTGPSGIGTGELFF

v_call: TRBV7-6
d_call: -
j_call: TRBJ2-5
cdr3_aa: CASSLMPQETQYF

v_call: TRBV7-9
d_call: -
j_call: TRBJ2-3
cdr3_aa: CASSPFTGARTDTQYF

v_call: TRBV30
d_call: TRBD1
j_call: TRBJ1-6
cdr3_aa: CAWSPDRENSPLHF

v_call: TRBV6-5
d_call: -
j_call: TRBJ2-1
cdr3_aa: CASSPDFNAINEQFF

v_call: TRBV11-1
d_call: TRBD1
j_call: TRBJ1-1
cdr3_aa: CASSSQGVNTEAFF

v_call: TRBV6-5
d_call: -
j_call: TRBJ1-1
cdr3_aa: CASSYPPEAFF

v_call: TRBV2
d_call: TRBD1
j_call: TRBJ1-1
cdr3_aa: CASKPGQGNTEAFF

v_call: TRBV28
d_call: -
j_call: TRBJ1-5
cdr3_aa: CASSPIGGASNQPQHF

v_call: TRBV18
d_call: -
j_call: TRBJ1-5
cdr3_aa: CASSPSTQGNQPQHF

v_call: TRBV18
d_call: -
j_call: TRBJ1-1
cdr3_aa: CASSQGIYRAGNTEAFF

v_call: TRBV30
d_call: -
j_call: TRBJ1-5
cdr3_aa: CAWSGRQSNQPQHF

v_call: TRBV25-1
d_call: -
j_call: TRBJ1-2
cdr3_aa: CASSLGYGYTF

v_call: TRBV28
d_call: -
j_call: TRBJ2-7
cdr3_aa: CASSLRQVYEQYF

v_call: TRBV6-1
d_call: -
j_call: TRBJ2-3
cdr3_aa: CASEGHTDTQYF

v_call: TRBV6-1
d_call: -
j_call: TRBJ1-1
cdr3_aa: CASSGSPPTEAFF

v_call: TRBV7-3
d_call: TRBD2
j_call: TRBJ2-3
cdr3_aa: CASSLGILADTDTQYF

v_call: TRBV7-9
d_call: TRBD2
j_call: TRBJ2-7
cdr3_aa: CASSRVGREGRYEQYF

v_call: TRBV7-9
d_call: -
j_call: TRBJ1-2
cdr3_aa: CASSLGQGTGYTF

v_call: TRBV7-2
d_call: TRBD2
j_call: TRBJ2-3
cdr3_aa: CASSPWGGEVDTQYF

v_call: TRBV6-6
d_call: -
j_call: TRBJ1-5
cdr3_aa: CASSYSTSGIRQPQHF

v_call: TRBV28
d_call: -
j_call: TRBJ2-1
cdr3_aa: CASSLWKNEQFF

v_call: TRBV9
d_call: TRBD1
j_call: TRBJ1-2
cdr3_aa: CASSHDRGYGYTF

v_call: TRBV2
d_call: -
j_call: TRBJ2-5
cdr3_aa: CASIRQETQYF